A selection of T cell receptor beta chains follows, all from one sample in a study of shared clonotypes between healthy human individuals. Generated by immunoSEQ multiplex PCR, the TCRdb table keeps only in-frame clones and is missing some. The data show roughly 2.5 million clones, roughly nine tenths seen once. Source material: naive CD4+ T cells sorted from blood. These receptors originate from a man between 18 and 29 years old in good health. Each CDR3 is given with its conserved first and last residue. D genes are given only for firm matches. A clone size is listed for some rows: how often the clone was seen (once, few, many), or a class if it is expanded.

d_call: NA
clone_size: NA
v_call: TRBV14
j_call: TRBJ2-1
cdr3_aa: CASSPGRTGNEQFF
cdr3_nt: TGTGCCAGCAGCCCTGGGCGGACCGGGAATGAGCAGTTCTTC

d_call: NA
clone_size: NA
v_call: TRBV9
j_call: TRBJ2-2
cdr3_aa: CASSVGSTGELFF
cdr3_nt: TGTGCCAGCAGCGTAGGCTCGACCGGGGAGCTGTTTTTT

d_call: NA
clone_size: NA
v_call: TRBV19
j_call: TRBJ2-6
cdr3_aa: CASKRMGPYSGANVLTF
cdr3_nt: TGTGCCAGTAAGCGCATGGGGCCTTACTCTGGGGCCAACGTCCTGACTTTC

d_call: TRBD2
clone_size: NA
v_call: TRBV11-2
j_call: TRBJ2-1
cdr3_aa: CASSLPAGVYNEQFF
cdr3_nt: TGTGCCAGCAGCTTACCGGCGGGGGTCTACAATGAGCAGTTCTTC

d_call: TRBD1
clone_size: NA
v_call: TRBV28
j_call: TRBJ1-5
cdr3_aa: CAITTGPNQPQHF
cdr3_nt: TGTGCCATCACGACAGGGCCCAATCAGCCCCAGCATTTT

d_call: TRBD2
clone_size: NA
v_call: TRBV28
j_call: TRBJ2-3
cdr3_aa: CASSLGLADTQYF
cdr3_nt: TGTGCCAGCAGCCTAGGACTAGCGGATACGCAGTATTTT

d_call: NA
clone_size: once
v_call: TRBV5-1
j_call: TRBJ2-3
cdr3_aa: CASSLDRNRNTDTQYF
cdr3_nt: TGCGCCAGCAGCTTGGATCGGAACAGGAACACAGATACGCAGTATTTT

d_call: TRBD2
clone_size: NA
v_call: TRBV25-1
j_call: TRBJ2-6
cdr3_aa: CASSEPGGAPGANVLTF
cdr3_nt: TGTGCCAGCAGTGAACCGGGGGGGGCCCCTGGGGCCAACGTCCTGACTTTC

d_call: TRBD1
clone_size: once
v_call: TRBV9
j_call: TRBJ2-3
cdr3_aa: CASSMTGERTDTQYF
cdr3_nt: TGTGCCAGCAGCATGACAGGGGAACGCACAGATACGCAGTATTTT

d_call: NA
clone_size: NA
v_call: TRBV29-1
j_call: TRBJ1-2
cdr3_aa: CSVEDIPYGYTF
cdr3_nt: TGCAGCGTTGAAGATATACCCTATGGCTACACCTTC

d_call: TRBD1
clone_size: once
v_call: TRBV5-1
j_call: TRBJ1-4
cdr3_aa: CASSLFHGAGGFEKLFF
cdr3_nt: TGCGCCAGCAGCTTGTTTCACGGGGCAGGGGGCTTTGAAAAACTGTTTTTT

d_call: NA
clone_size: NA
v_call: TRBV7-2
j_call: TRBJ2-7
cdr3_aa: CASIGTRQGRGEQYF
cdr3_nt: TGTGCCAGCATCGGAACCCGACAGGGGAGGGGCGAGCAGTACTTC

d_call: NA
clone_size: NA
v_call: TRBV27
j_call: TRBJ2-7
cdr3_aa: CASSLRGRANGYEQYF
cdr3_nt: TGTGCCAGCAGTTTACGTGGCAGGGCGAACGGTTACGAGCAGTACTTC

d_call: NA
clone_size: once
v_call: TRBV5-1
j_call: TRBJ1-1
cdr3_aa: CASSPSIGPNTEAFF
cdr3_nt: TGCGCCAGCAGCCCCTCTATCGGGCCCAACACTGAAGCTTTCTTT

d_call: NA
clone_size: NA
v_call: TRBV30
j_call: TRBJ2-7
cdr3_aa: CAWNSEGYYEQYF
cdr3_nt: TGTGCCTGGAATTCTGAAGGATACTACGAGCAGTACTTC

d_call: NA
clone_size: NA
v_call: TRBV19
j_call: TRBJ2-5
cdr3_aa: CASSISRVEGTQYF
cdr3_nt: TGTGCCAGTAGTATTTCGCGGGTTGAGGGGACCCAGTACTTC

d_call: NA
clone_size: NA
v_call: TRBV7-9
j_call: TRBJ2-3
cdr3_aa: CASSLAGIPTDTQYF
cdr3_nt: TGTGCCAGCAGCTTAGCAGGTATACCCACAGATACGCAGTATTTT

d_call: TRBD1
clone_size: NA
v_call: TRBV10-1
j_call: TRBJ2-7
cdr3_aa: CASSRGRDYEQYF
cdr3_nt: TGCGCCAGCAGCAGGGGGCGCGACTACGAGCAGTACTTC

d_call: NA
clone_size: NA
v_call: TRBV18
j_call: TRBJ2-7
cdr3_aa: CASSLNTGTENEQYF
cdr3_nt: TGTGCCAGCTCACTCAACACCGGGACGGAAAACGAGCAGTACTTC

d_call: TRBD2
clone_size: NA
v_call: TRBV5-1
j_call: TRBJ2-5
cdr3_aa: CASSLGSGGQETQYF
cdr3_nt: TGCGCCAGCAGCTTGGGTTCGGGGGGCCAAGAGACCCAGTACTTC

d_call: NA
clone_size: NA
v_call: TRBV18
j_call: TRBJ2-7
cdr3_aa: CASSVIGSSYEQYF
cdr3_nt: TGTGCCAGCTCAGTCATAGGGTCCTCCTACGAGCAGTACTTC

d_call: TRBD1
clone_size: NA
v_call: TRBV13
j_call: TRBJ1-6
cdr3_aa: CASSTGGKNSPLHF
cdr3_nt: TGTGCCAGCTCCACAGGGGGGAAGAATTCACCCCTCCACTTT

d_call: NA
clone_size: NA
v_call: TRBV27
j_call: TRBJ1-1
cdr3_aa: CASRGRANTEAFF
cdr3_nt: TGTGCCAGCAGGGGACGGGCGAACACTGAAGCTTTCTTT

d_call: TRBD2
clone_size: NA
v_call: TRBV28
j_call: TRBJ2-1
cdr3_aa: CASVEAGYNEQFF
cdr3_nt: TGTGCCAGCGTTGAAGCGGGGTACAATGAGCAGTTCTTC

d_call: TRBD2
clone_size: NA
v_call: TRBV5-1
j_call: TRBJ2-5
cdr3_aa: CASSLFRLAGGQETQYF
cdr3_nt: TGCGCCAGCAGCTTGTTCCGACTAGCGGGAGGTCAAGAGACCCAGTACTTC

d_call: NA
clone_size: NA
v_call: TRBV5-1
j_call: TRBJ2-2
cdr3_aa: CASHKTGSTGGELFF
cdr3_nt: TGCGCCAGCCACAAGACAGGAAGCACCGGCGGGGAGCTGTTTTTT